The 9 T cell receptor beta chains listed next were all sequenced from one sample in a study of siplizumab effects on memory and regulatory T cells. Assay used: immunoSEQ multiplex PCR; TCRdb lists only in-frame clones, some missing. The sample carries about 69,000 clones, 88% recorded once. Material for sequencing was Tregs sorted from blood. The receptors here all came from a human donor in good health.

V gene TRBV28 combines with J gene TRBJ2-7; perhaps TRBD2 as D (8 bases). Trimming cost V 2 bases and J 7 bases, with 15 bases left between them. The germline V gene has CDR1 MDHEN and CDR2 SYDVKM. The length of the CDR3 is 14 residues. The CDR3 spells CASSLNRGGGEQYF. DNA of the CDR3: TGTGCCAGCAGTTTAAACAGGGGCGGGGGGGAGCAGTACTTC.

This chain links TRBV2 with TRBJ2-1; D ambiguous. V shed 2 bases and J shed 0 bases, with 11 bases lying between them. The CDR3 is made up of 16 amino acids. Germline-derived CDR1 and CDR2 are SNHLY and FYNNEI. The CDR3 loop is CASSELRLSSYNEQFF. CDR3 nucleotide sequence: TGTGCCAGCAGTGAACTGCGTCTTAGCTCCTACAATGAGCAGTTCTTC.

The chain combines TRBV15 with TRBJ2-2, with a tentative D call TRBD1 (6 bases). The CDR3 runs 14 residues. Trimming left V 4 bases short and J 0 bases short, with 6 bases between. Germline values: CDR1 LNHNV, CDR2 YYDKDF (reference sequence). The CDR3 sequence is CATSKGANTGELFF. In nucleotides, the CDR3 is TGTGCCACCAGCAAGGGGGCGAACACCGGGGAGCTGTTTTTT.

This clone showed up just once. The V call is TRBV10-3, the J call TRBJ1-2, with TRBD1 matching over 10 bases. Germline CDR1 and CDR2: ENHRY and SYGVKD. This CDR3 has 14 residues. Germline trimming cut 6 bases from V and 5 bases from J; bases unmatched to any gene: 6. The CDR3 protein is CAIRDPGQGYGYTF. CDR3 DNA sequence: TGTGCCATCAGGGACCCGGGACAGGGGTATGGCTACACCTTC.

The CDR3, as DNA: TGTGCCAGCTCACCACTCCCGGTTGTTAGTAGCTGGGAGCAGTTCTTC. It encodes CASSPLPVVSSWEQFF. The chain is built from TRBV18 and TRBJ2-1, with D hard to call. This CDR3 is 16 amino acids long. In germline, CDR1 is KGHSH, CDR2 LQKENI. With 1 base removed from V and 10 bases from J, the gap between germline ends came to 20 bases.

The J gene is TRBJ2-7, the V gene TRBV29-1; D is unclear. Germline V gene lookup returns CDR1 SQVTM and CDR2 ANQGSEA. V was clipped by 4 bases and J by 7 bases, with 11 bases between them. The CDR3 length is 11 residues. CDR3 sequence (DNA): TGCAGCGTTGGCCGGCTAGGGGAGCAGTACTTC. This translates into CSVGRLGEQYF.

This chain connects TRBV4-3 to TRBJ1-2; 11 bases match TRBD1. The CDR3 spans 16 residues. The trim removed 0 bases at V and 10 bases at J, leaving 10 bases unmatched. Germline CDR1 and CDR2: LGHNA and YSLEER. The CDR3 loop reads CASSQDEDRGLRDYTF. As DNA, the CDR3 is TGCGCCAGCAGCCAAGATGAGGACAGGGGGCTTCGAGACTACACCTTC.

The rearrangement uses TRBV19 and TRBJ2-3, with D maybe TRBD1 (6 bases). CDR3 size: 16 residues. Trimming pared 1 base from V and 0 bases from J, leaving 11 bases between. The germline CDR1 and CDR2 sequences are LNHDA and SQIVND (reference sequence). The CDR3 nucleotides read TGTGCCAGTAGTATAGGGCAGGGGCGAAGCACAGATACGCAGTATTTT. Its translation is CASSIGQGRSTDTQYF.

The sample holds a few counts of this clone. The chain is built from TRBV23-1 and TRBJ1-5; D uncertain. TRBV23-1 is flagged as an ORF with uncertain function. V was cut by 0 bases and J by 0 bases, with 15 bases left in between. The CDR3 covers 18 residues. This CDR3 reads CASSQSAAGLYSNQPQHF. CDR3 DNA: TGCGCCAGCAGTCAATCTGCCGCAGGACTATATAGCAATCAGCCCCAGCATTTT.